This record looks at one T cell receptor (beta chain) sequence and its context. What it recognizes is unknown. The trim removed 5 bases at V and 5 bases at J, leaving 9 bases unmatched. CDR3 size: 14 residues. CDR1 SGHRS and CDR2 YFSETQ come from the germline V gene. Time point noted: blood 2 weeks post-SBRT. Treatment noted: 15 Gy SBRT to primary tumor, nephrectomy 4 weeks later. The tumor was a clear cell renal cell carcinoma. Here immunoSEQ multiplex PCR was the method, and the copy in TCRdb shows in-frame clones only, minus some. In the table there are 100,000 to 150,000 clones, around 89% of which are singletons. The data derive from a study of radiation and T cells in renal cell carcinoma. Findings and caveats of the study: Top tumor clonotypes rose in blood 2 weeks post-radiation, then contracted.

This clonotype was sampled from a woman aged 70-85 years with renal cell carcinoma. The V gene is TRBV5-1, the J gene TRBJ1-1; 7 nucleotides align to TRBD1. Sequencing used blood, obtained from a patient whose treatment included radiotherapy and nephrectomy. CDR3 loop: CASSPTGAWTEAFF. DNA of the CDR3: TGCGCCAGCAGTCCAACAGGGGCTTGGACTGAAGCTTTCTTT.